This is a list of T cell receptor beta chains from one sample in a study of cytomegalovirus exposure and HLA in healthy donors. Produced via immunoSEQ multiplex PCR; TCRdb's table is partial and in-frame only. The table shows about 160,000 clones, with roughly 80% occurring only once. Specimen: PBMCs. These TCRs come from a female donor in good health and CMV-seronegative. Both conserved end residues are part of each CDR3. Each record gives: V gene, J gene, D gene, clone size, CDR3 DNA, CDR3 protein. The D gene is left open where the match is weak. The listing skips clone size in some rows; elsewhere it reads once, few, many or a size class.

TRBV4-1,TRBJ2-3,NA,NA,TGCGCCAGCACAGGTTCGGGACACGGCACAGATACGCAGTATTTT,CASTGSGHGTDTQYF
TRBV6-6,TRBJ1-1,NA,NA,TGTGCCAGCAGTTACTCGACAGGTCCGGCGAACACTGAAGCTTTCTTT,CASSYSTGPANTEAFF
TRBV9,TRBJ2-3,NA,NA,TGTGCCAGCAGCGTAGCTACGGGTAGTACGCAGTATTTT,CASSVATGSTQYF
TRBV18,TRBJ1-1,NA,once,TGTGCCAGCTCACCTGGGAGGGGCATGAACACTGAAGCTTTCTTT,CASSPGRGMNTEAFF
TRBV19,TRBJ1-1,NA,NA,TGTGCCAGTAGTATTTGGGGGGGCTCAGGCACTGAAGCTTTCTTT,CASSIWGGSGTEAFF
TRBV10-1,TRBJ1-6,TRBD1,NA,TGCGCCAGCGCCGGGACAGGGGGCAGCTCCTATAATTCACCCCTCCACTTT,CASAGTGGSSYNSPLHF
TRBV20-1,TRBJ2-7,TRBD1,NA,TGCAGTGCTGCACAGGGGGGCGAGCAGTACTTC,CSAAQGGEQYF
TRBV5-4,TRBJ2-1,TRBD2,NA,TGTGCCAGCAGCTTCCCCCCCAGCGGGGGGGGCGAAGAGCAGTTCTTC,CASSFPPSGGGEEQFF
TRBV27,TRBJ1-2,NA,few,TGTGCCAGCAGTTTTGTGGGAGGACCTAACTATGGCTACACCTTC,CASSFVGGPNYGYTF
TRBV10-3,TRBJ1-1,NA,NA,TGTGCCATCAGTGATTATCAGGACACTGAAGCTTTCTTT,CAISDYQDTEAFF
TRBV10-3,TRBJ2-1,TRBD2,NA,TGTGCCATCAGTGAGTCGTTGCTAGCGGGTAAAAATGAGCAGTTCTTC,CAISESLLAGKNEQFF
TRBV4-1,TRBJ2-7,NA,few,TGCGCCAGCAGCCAAGAGGGCAGCTACGAGCAGTACTTC,CASSQEGSYEQYF
TRBV30,TRBJ1-4,TRBD1,NA,TGTGCCTGGAGTGGGGGGACAGACGATCATAATGAAAAACTGTTTTTT,CAWSGGTDDHNEKLFF
TRBV27,TRBJ1-2,TRBD1,NA,TGTGCCAGCAGTCGATTAACAGGGGACTATGGCTACACCTTC,CASSRLTGDYGYTF
TRBV5-4,TRBJ1-6,TRBD1,NA,TGTGCCAGCAGCTTGGTCAGGGGGAATTCACCCCTCCACTTT,CASSLVRGNSPLHF
TRBV30,TRBJ1-1,NA,NA,TGTGCCTGGCACAACAGGGAATCACTGCGGGCTTTCTTT,CAWHNRESLRAFF
TRBV27,TRBJ2-7,TRBD2,NA,TGTGCCAGCAGTCTATGGACTAGCGGGGGGGCGGAGTACTTC,CASSLWTSGGAEYF
TRBV5-4,TRBJ1-1,NA,few,TGTGCCAGCAGCCCGTTGGGGGGTGGGGTGGCTGAAGCTTTCTTT,CASSPLGGGVAEAFF
TRBV6-5,TRBJ2-7,TRBD2,NA,TGTGCCAGCAGGAGGACTAGCGGGAGCCCCTACGAGCAGTACTTC,CASRRTSGSPYEQYF
TRBV6-1,TRBJ1-5,NA,NA,TGTGCCAGCCTTGTGACAGACAATCAGCCCCAGCATTTT,CASLVTDNQPQHF
TRBV19,TRBJ1-5,NA,NA,TGTGCCAGTAGCCCAGGTTCCGGTCAGCCCCAGCATTTT,CASSPGSGQPQHF
TRBV5-1,TRBJ1-2,TRBD1,NA,TGCGCCAGCAGCTTGGCTGGCAGGGGGTCAGGCTACACCTTC,CASSLAGRGSGYTF
TRBV10-1,TRBJ1-2,NA,NA,TGCGCCAGTACCACGCCGCTGCGGGGGCGGCCTAACTATGGCTACACCTTC,CASTTPLRGRPNYGYTF
TRBV2,TRBJ2-1,TRBD2,NA,TGTGCCAGCAGTGAAGTCCCTAGCGGGAGCTACCACAATGAGCAGTTCTTC,CASSEVPSGSYHNEQFF
TRBV7-9,TRBJ1-5,NA,once,TGTGCCAGCAGCCCAGGACAGCATACCAGCAATCAGCCCCAGCATTTT,CASSPGQHTSNQPQHF
TRBV18,TRBJ1-3,NA,NA,TGTGCCAGCTCGCCCGCGGGCGGGAGGCTGGGAAACACCATATATTTT,CASSPAGGRLGNTIYF
TRBV5-1,TRBJ1-6,NA,NA,TGCGCCAGCAGCCTGGACGTGAGCTCCTATAATTCACCCCTCCACTTT,CASSLDVSSYNSPLHF
TRBV6-6,TRBJ1-5,NA,NA,TGTGCCAGCAGTTACGCCGAGTATAGCAATCAGCCCCAGCATTTT,CASSYAEYSNQPQHF
TRBV6-5,TRBJ1-2,TRBD1,once,TGTGCCAGCAGAGAACAGGGGGTAATATATGGCTACACCTTC,CASREQGVIYGYTF
TRBV19,TRBJ1-5,NA,NA,TGTGCCAGTAGTATTTTCTTGGGGAGGGTCCCTCAGCCCCAGCATTTT,CASSIFLGRVPQPQHF
TRBV29-1,TRBJ2-7,TRBD1,few,TGCAGCGTTGGACAGGGGGAAGGGACAGAGCAGTACTTC,CSVGQGEGTEQYF
TRBV6-4,TRBJ1-1,NA,NA,TGTGCCAGCAGCAGACAGCCGAACACTGAAGCTTTCTTT,CASSRQPNTEAFF
TRBV7-3,TRBJ2-7,NA,NA,TGTGCCAGCAGCTTAGATGGCTTCGAGCAGTACTTC,CASSLDGFEQYF
TRBV5-1,TRBJ1-2,TRBD1,NA,TGCGCCAGCAGCTTGGGACAGGGAAACTATGGCTACACCTTC,CASSLGQGNYGYTF
TRBV5-1,TRBJ2-3,TRBD2,NA,TGCGCCAGCAGCAGGGGACTAGCGGGAGGAGATACGCAGTATTTT,CASSRGLAGGDTQYF
TRBV29-1,TRBJ2-3,TRBD2,few,TGCGGAGGGGGTGGTAGCGGGAGCCAGGAGGCAGATACGCAGTATTTT,CGGGGSGSQEADTQYF
TRBV4-2,TRBJ2-6,NA,NA,TGTGCCAGCAGCCAATCCCGGTCCTCTGGGGCCAACGTCCTGACTTTC,CASSQSRSSGANVLTF
TRBV18,TRBJ1-4,TRBD1,NA,TGTGCCAGCACCCAGAACACGTTGACAGGGGGCGCGACGAATGAAAAACTGTTTTTT,CASTQNTLTGGATNEKLFF
TRBV5-1,TRBJ1-4,TRBD1,few,TGCGCCAGCAGCCCCGGACAGGGGTTTGGGTACGAAAAACTGTTTTTT,CASSPGQGFGYEKLFF
TRBV5-1,TRBJ1-6,TRBD1,NA,TGCGCCAGCAGCTACGGGACAGGGCTAAATTCACCCCTCCACTTT,CASSYGTGLNSPLHF
TRBV27,TRBJ2-7,TRBD1,NA,TGTGCCAGCAGTTGGACAGGGGGAGGTAGGGAGCAGTACTTC,CASSWTGGGREQYF
TRBV5-1,TRBJ2-7,NA,NA,TGCGCCAGCAGCTTGGGGGCAGCCCGCGAGCAGTACTTC,CASSLGAAREQYF
TRBV4-2,TRBJ1-1,TRBD1,NA,TGTGCCAGCAGCCAGGGCACAGGGGGCGACACTGAAGCTTTCTTT,CASSQGTGGDTEAFF
TRBV7-2,TRBJ2-7,NA,few,TGTGCCAGCGGGAGTTTCTCCTACGAGCAGTACTTC,CASGSFSYEQYF
TRBV7-2,TRBJ2-3,NA,NA,TGTGCCAGCAGCAGGGGGGGGCGCGACACAGATACGCAGTATTTT,CASSRGGRDTDTQYF
TRBV4-1,TRBJ2-1,NA,NA,TGCGCCAGCAGCAAAGGACTGACTAATGAGCAGTTCTTC,CASSKGLTNEQFF
TRBV5-1,TRBJ2-1,TRBD2,NA,TGCGCCAGCAGCTTACCGGGAGGTGGGAATGAGCAGTTCTTC,CASSLPGGGNEQFF
TRBV9,TRBJ1-2,NA,once,TGTGCCAGCAGCGCAACGCGCGCGGGGATAATTGACTATGGCTACACCTTC,CASSATRAGIIDYGYTF
TRBV18,TRBJ1-2,TRBD1,NA,TGTGCCAGCTCACCAGAAAGGGGGCCCATAGGCTACACCTTC,CASSPERGPIGYTF
TRBV9,TRBJ1-4,TRBD1,NA,TGTGCCAGCAGCGTCCGGGACAGGGGGCGCTTGAGTGAAAAACTGTTTTTT,CASSVRDRGRLSEKLFF
TRBV28,TRBJ1-4,TRBD1,few,TGTGCCAGCAGTTCCCGACAGGGCACGACTAATGAAAAACTGTTTTTT,CASSSRQGTTNEKLFF
TRBV25-1,TRBJ2-2,NA,NA,TGTGCCAGCAGTGAATCACTTAGCAGGGTTGGGTCCGGGGAGCTGTTTTTT,CASSESLSRVGSGELFF
TRBV14,TRBJ1-5,NA,NA,TGTGCCAGCAGCCAAGAACTTGGTCAGCCCCAGCATTTT,CASSQELGQPQHF
TRBV19,TRBJ2-2,NA,NA,TGTGCCAGTAGTATAGCCCCCAACGGGGAGCTGTTTTTT,CASSIAPNGELFF
TRBV9,TRBJ1-1,NA,few,TGTGCCAGCAGCCCCACCCCCGGGGAGAACACTGAAGCTTTCTTT,CASSPTPGENTEAFF